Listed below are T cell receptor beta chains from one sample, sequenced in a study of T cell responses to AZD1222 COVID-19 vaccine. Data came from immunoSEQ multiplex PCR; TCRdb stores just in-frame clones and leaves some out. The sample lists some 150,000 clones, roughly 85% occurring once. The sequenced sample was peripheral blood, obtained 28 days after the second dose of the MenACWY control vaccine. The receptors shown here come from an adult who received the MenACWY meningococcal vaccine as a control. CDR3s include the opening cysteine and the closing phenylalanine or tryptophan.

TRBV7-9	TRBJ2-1	CASSLVNDNEQFF
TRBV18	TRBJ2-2	CASSPFLARNTGELFF
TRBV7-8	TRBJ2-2	CASTPAYRRVRGSTGELFF
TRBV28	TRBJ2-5	CASSPGTGGKETQYF
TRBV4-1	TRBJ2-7	CASSQDSGLAGGEQYF
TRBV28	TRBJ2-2	CASSLRGYVGELFF
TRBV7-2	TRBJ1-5	CASSLVGTGDQPQHF
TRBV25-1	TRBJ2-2	CASSDRGSATGELFF
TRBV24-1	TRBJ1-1	CATSVAGGTEAFF
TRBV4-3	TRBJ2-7	CASSQITGGSYEQYF
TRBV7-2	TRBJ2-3	CASSLDSTDTQYF
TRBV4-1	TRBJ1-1	CASSHGQANTEAFF
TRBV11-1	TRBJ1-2	CASSPTGFPGYTF
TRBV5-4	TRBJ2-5	CASSLTKSSGLKETQYF
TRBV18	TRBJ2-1	CASSPFGGGATWNEQFF
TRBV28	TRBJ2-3	CASSLNSPTGTDTQYF
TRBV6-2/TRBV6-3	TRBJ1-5	CASSYSGINQPQHF
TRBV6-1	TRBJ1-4	CASSVGGGGTPNEKLFF
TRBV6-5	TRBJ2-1	CASSLIAGGWNEQFF
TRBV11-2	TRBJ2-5	CASSRSGGYRETQYF
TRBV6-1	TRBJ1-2	CASSEIQRGGYTF
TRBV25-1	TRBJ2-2	CASTLSGGTGELFF
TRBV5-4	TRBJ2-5	CASSFGRGQETQYF
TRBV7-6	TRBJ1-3	CASSLAIQSSGNTIYF
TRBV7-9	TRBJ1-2	CASSNFGTVRGYTF
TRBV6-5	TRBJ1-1	CASGEDLHGSTEAFF
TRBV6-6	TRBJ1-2	CASNRFRTGSPTNYGYTF
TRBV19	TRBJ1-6	CASSIGRSNLNNSPLHF
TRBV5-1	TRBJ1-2	CASSLETGTTPYGYTF
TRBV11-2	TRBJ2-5	CASSLLSRVEETQYF
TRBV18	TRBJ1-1	CASSPRGGLDTEAFF
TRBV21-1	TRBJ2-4	CASTKFKEAGKLAKNIQYF
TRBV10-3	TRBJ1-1	CAIRVGGTENTEAFF
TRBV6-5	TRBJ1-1	CASSRQGASTEAFF
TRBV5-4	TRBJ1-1	CASSVSRLANTEAFF
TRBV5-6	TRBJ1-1	CASSFDPQGVAEAFF
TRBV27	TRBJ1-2	CASRGYMDGYTF
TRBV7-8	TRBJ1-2	CASSLAGQLTYGYTF
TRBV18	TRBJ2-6	CASSPGANVLTF
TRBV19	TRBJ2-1	CASSIVGQGSYNEQFF
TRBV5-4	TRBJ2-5	CASGTGLAGTETQYF
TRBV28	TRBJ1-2	CASSFTGRPGYTF